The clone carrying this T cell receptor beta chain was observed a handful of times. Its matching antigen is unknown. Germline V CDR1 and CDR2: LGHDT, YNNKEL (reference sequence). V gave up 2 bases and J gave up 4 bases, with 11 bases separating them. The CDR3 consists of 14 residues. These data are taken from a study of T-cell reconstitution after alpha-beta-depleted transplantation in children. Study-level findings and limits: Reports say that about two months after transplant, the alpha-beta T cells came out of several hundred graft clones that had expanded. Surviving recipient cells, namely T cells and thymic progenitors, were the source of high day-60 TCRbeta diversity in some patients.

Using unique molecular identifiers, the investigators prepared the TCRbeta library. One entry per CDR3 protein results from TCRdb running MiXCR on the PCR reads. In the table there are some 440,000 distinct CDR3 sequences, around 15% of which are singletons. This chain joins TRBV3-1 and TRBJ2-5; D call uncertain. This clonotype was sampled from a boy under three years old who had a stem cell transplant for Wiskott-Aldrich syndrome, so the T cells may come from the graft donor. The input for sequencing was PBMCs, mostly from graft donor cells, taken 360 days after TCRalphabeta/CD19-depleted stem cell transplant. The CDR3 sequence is CASSQIDPRETQYF. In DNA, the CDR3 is TGTGCCAGCAGCCAAATCGACCCCCGAGAGACCCAGTACTTC.